This T cell receptor beta chain emerged from a study of T cell clusters in autoimmune cytopenias. Across the study: A median of about 52,000 TRB reads per sample yielded a median around 2,500 distinct clonotypes.

TRB amplification used approximately 250 ng of peripheral blood genomic DNA. Multiplex touch-down PCR amplified TRB using TRB-A and TRB-B pools in one tube. TCRdb re-called the multiplex PCR reads; every CDR3 protein appears as one record, without DNA. This sample's table has about 6,300 distinct CDR3 sequences. Overall study findings and caveats: Clustering suggested that physiological T cell clusters were missing in primary autoimmune cytopenia patients. Active autoimmune hepatitis patients had about 3-fold fewer exclusive TRB clusters than healthy donors. TRB repertoire shifts in secondary cytopenia and chronic lymphocytic leukemia mostly reflected lymphoma, not autoimmunity.

Considering frequency, this clonotype is large. Its antigen remains unidentified. The sequencing sample was made of peripheral blood. This TCR was recovered from a human donor with an autoimmune cytopenia or autoimmune hepatitis (not recorded which).

The CDR3 loop is CASSIGRQINEKLFF. The chain has TRBV19 and TRBJ1-4; without DNA, the TCRdb call of TRBD1 cannot be checked. The CDR3 contains 15 residues. Germline V gives CDR1 LNHDA, CDR2 SQIVND (reference sequence).